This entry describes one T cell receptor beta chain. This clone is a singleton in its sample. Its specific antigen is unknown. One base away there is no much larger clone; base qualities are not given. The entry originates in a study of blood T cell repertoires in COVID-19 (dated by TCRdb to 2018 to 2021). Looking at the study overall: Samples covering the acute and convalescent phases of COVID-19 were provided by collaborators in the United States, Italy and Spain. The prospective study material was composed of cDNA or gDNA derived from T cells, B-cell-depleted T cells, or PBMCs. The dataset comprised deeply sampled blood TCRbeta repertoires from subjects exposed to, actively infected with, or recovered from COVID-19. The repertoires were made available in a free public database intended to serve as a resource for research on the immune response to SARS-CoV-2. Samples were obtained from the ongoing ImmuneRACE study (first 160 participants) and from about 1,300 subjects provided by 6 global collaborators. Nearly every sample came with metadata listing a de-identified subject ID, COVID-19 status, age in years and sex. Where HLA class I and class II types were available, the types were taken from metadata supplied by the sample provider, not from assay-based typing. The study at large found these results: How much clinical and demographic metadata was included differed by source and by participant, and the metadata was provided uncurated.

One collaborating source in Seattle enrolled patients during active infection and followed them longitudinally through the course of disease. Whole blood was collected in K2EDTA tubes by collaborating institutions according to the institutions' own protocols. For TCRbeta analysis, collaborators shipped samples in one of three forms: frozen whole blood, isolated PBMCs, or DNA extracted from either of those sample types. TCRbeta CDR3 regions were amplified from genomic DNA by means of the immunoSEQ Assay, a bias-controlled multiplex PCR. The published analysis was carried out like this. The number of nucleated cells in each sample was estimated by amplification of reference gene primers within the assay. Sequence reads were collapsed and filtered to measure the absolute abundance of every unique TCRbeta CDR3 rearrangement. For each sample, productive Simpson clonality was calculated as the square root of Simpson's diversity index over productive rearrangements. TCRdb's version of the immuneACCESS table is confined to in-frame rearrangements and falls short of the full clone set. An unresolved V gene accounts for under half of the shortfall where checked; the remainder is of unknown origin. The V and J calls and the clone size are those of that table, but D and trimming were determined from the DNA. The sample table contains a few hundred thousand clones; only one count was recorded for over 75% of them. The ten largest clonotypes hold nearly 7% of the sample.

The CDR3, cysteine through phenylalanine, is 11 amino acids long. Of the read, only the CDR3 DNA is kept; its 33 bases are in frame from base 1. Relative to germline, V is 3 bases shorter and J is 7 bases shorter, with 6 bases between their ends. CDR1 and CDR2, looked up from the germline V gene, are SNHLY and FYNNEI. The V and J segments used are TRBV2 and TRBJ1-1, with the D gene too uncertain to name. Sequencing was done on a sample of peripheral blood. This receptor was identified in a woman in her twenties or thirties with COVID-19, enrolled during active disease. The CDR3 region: CASSDFSEAFF. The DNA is TGTGCCAGCAGTGACTTCAGTGAAGCTTTCTTT.